The 27 T cell receptor beta chains below come from one sample, sequenced in a study of technical replicates of blood from a few donors. This table comes from immunoSEQ multiplex PCR, and its TCRdb copy is limited to in-frame clones, with some not included. The table lists roughly 50,000 clones, around 93% of them singletons, with roughly 4.5% in the top ten. The sequencing sample was made of PBMCs. The receptors originated from a human donor in good health. Some clones in this sample may be carry-over from other donors' samples.

V usage is TRBV7-9 and J usage is TRBJ2-7; TRBD1 matches at 9 bases. This CDR3 comprises 14 residues. With V trimmed by 5 bases and J by 2 bases, 4 bases remained unmatched. Germline CDR1 SEHNR, CDR2 FQNEAQ (reference sequence). The DNA for the CDR3 is TGTGCCAGCAGCGTTCGACAGGGGGCCTACGAGCAGTACTTC. Translation gives CASSVRQGAYEQYF.

The chain combines TRBV19 with TRBJ1-6; no clear D gene. The V end lost 7 bases, the J end lost 9 bases, and 10 bases lay between the germline ends. The length of the CDR3 is 12 residues. Germline V gene data show CDR1 as LNHDA and CDR2 as SQIVND (reference sequence). CDR3 DNA sequence: TGTGCCAGTACCCCACACCCTTCACCCCTCCACTTT. The encoded protein is CASTPHPSPLHF.

The chain carries TRBV19 and TRBJ1-5, with D possibly TRBD1 on 6 matching bases. V gave up 3 bases and J gave up 7 bases, with 13 bases separating them. The CDR3 consists of 14 residues. Germline CDR1 and CDR2: LNHDA and SQIVND (reference sequence). CDR3 in DNA: TGTGCCAGTAGTATCCGGGACATTCGGCAGCCCCAGCATTTT. Translating it yields CASSIRDIRQPQHF.

The chain is built from TRBV6-6 and TRBJ2-7, with 7 positions matching TRBD2. The germline V gene has CDR1 MNHNY and CDR2 SVGAGI (reference sequence). With V trimmed by 4 bases and J by 1 base, 4 bases remained unmatched. The CDR3 totals 14 residues. CDR3 in amino acids: CASSFGLGSYEQYF. DNA for the CDR3: TGTGCCAGCAGTTTCGGACTAGGTTCCTACGAGCAGTACTTC.

The gene calls are TRBV5-4 and TRBJ1-3; no reliable D call. This CDR3 has 14 residues. Germline V gene lookup returns CDR1 SGHNT and CDR2 YYREEE (reference sequence). Trimming left V 5 bases short and J 0 bases short, with 9 bases between. CDR3 in amino acids: CASSHSGSGNTIYF. CDR3 bases: TGTGCCAGCAGTCACAGCGGCTCTGGAAACACCATATATTTT.

This sequence joins TRBV5-1 and TRBJ2-2; 8 bases match TRBD2. J gave up 2 bases and V 4 bases, and 4 bases lay outside the gene matches. Germline loops: CDR1 SGHRS, CDR2 YFSETQ. The CDR3 spans 15 residues. CDR3: CASSPGGVNTGELFF. The CDR3 region has the DNA TGCGCCAGCAGCCCGGGGGGGGTAAACACCGGGGAGCTGTTTTTT.

This chain joins TRBV2 and TRBJ1-4; 7 bases match TRBD1. CDR3 length equals 18 residues. V lost 8 bases to trimming and J lost 0 bases; unmatched junction nucleotides: 15. Germline V gene data show CDR1 as SNHLY and CDR2 as FYNNEI. CDR3 nucleotide sequence: TGTGCCAGCCGGGACAGACACCCGATGTATCCAACTAATGAAAAACTGTTTTTT. As protein: CASRDRHPMYPTNEKLFF.

The rearrangement uses TRBV7-9 and TRBJ2-3; 12 positions agree with TRBD2. From germline, CDR1 is SEHNR and CDR2 FQNEAQ (reference sequence). V shed 0 bases and J 4 bases; nucleotides not matched to a gene: 5. The CDR3 runs 17 residues. The CDR3 DNA follows: TGTGCCAGCAGCTTAGCGGTGTCTAGCGGGGGGGCAGATACGCAGTATTTT. As protein: CASSLAVSSGGADTQYF.

The V call is TRBV27, the J call TRBJ2-7, with 7 bases aligning to TRBD2. CDR1 and CDR2 from the germline V gene are MNHEY and SMNVEV (reference sequence). The trim removed 5 bases at V and 3 bases at J, leaving 4 bases unmatched. The CDR3 has 13 amino acids. The CDR3 is CASSGWGGYEQYF. The CDR3 DNA is TGTGCCAGCAGTGGGTGGGGGGGCTACGAGCAGTACTTC.

V usage is TRBV12-5 and J usage is TRBJ2-5, with D perhaps matching TRBD2 (7 bases). This CDR3 has 12 amino acids. Trimming left V 5 bases short and J 11 bases short, with 15 bases between. The germline CDR1 and CDR2 sequences are LGHNT and FRNRAP. Written as DNA, the CDR3 is TGTGCTAGTGGTCCCCCGGGGGGCGGGCAGTACTTC. It codes for CASGPPGGGQYF.

V gene TRBV5-1 combines with J gene TRBJ1-2; D gene ambiguous. V was pared by 0 bases and J by 0 bases, with 9 bases between. This CDR3 is 15 amino acids long. Germline CDR1 is SGHRS and CDR2 is YFSETQ. The CDR3 here is CASSLVAATNYGYTF. The CDR3 DNA reads TGCGCCAGCAGCTTGGTGGCGGCCACTAACTATGGCTACACCTTC.

V is TRBV27 and J is TRBJ1-1, with D possibly being TRBD1 (6 bases). Trimming shortened V by 5 bases and J by 4 bases, and 14 bases separated the two germline ends. Germline CDR1 MNHEY, CDR2 SMNVEV (reference sequence). This CDR3 is 14 amino acids long. The CDR3 loop is CASSPGGQSTEAFF. CDR3 in DNA: TGTGCCAGCAGTCCAGGCGGACAGTCCACTGAAGCTTTCTTT.

This CDR3 reads CASSLDGGTTRGDTQYF. The CDR3 DNA follows: TGTGCCAGCAGCTTAGACGGGGGGACAACCCGAGGAGATACGCAGTATTTT. This chain connects TRBV7-9 to TRBJ2-3; D is perhaps TRBD2 (7 bases). CDR1 and CDR2 from the germline V gene are SEHNR and FQNEAQ (reference sequence). This CDR3 spans 17 amino acids. Trimming shortened V by 1 base and J by 5 bases, and 19 bases separated the two germline ends.

CDR3 residues: CASSLVGGNEQYF. The DNA of the CDR3 is TGCGCCAGCAGCTTGGTAGGGGGTAACGAGCAGTACTTC. The genes are TRBV5-1 and TRBJ2-7; D is perhaps TRBD1 (6 bases). Per the germline V gene, CDR1 is SGHRS and CDR2 is YFSETQ. The CDR3 contains 13 residues. Between the trimmed V and J ends, which lost 0 bases and 5 bases, there was a span of 9 bases.

CDR3 in DNA: TGTGCCAGCAGCCCCCGACCGGGGACAGTCGTTTATGGCTACACCTTC. It specifies CASSPRPGTVVYGYTF. This chain uses TRBV5-5 with TRBJ1-2, with TRBD1 matching 7 bases. With V trimmed by 4 bases and J by 5 bases, 14 bases remained unmatched. Germline V CDR1 and CDR2: SGHKS, YYEKEE (reference sequence). This CDR3 is 16 amino acids long.

The chain recombines TRBV4-1 with TRBJ1-1; TRBD1 might be the D (5 bases). Trimming removed 1 base at V and 0 bases at J, with 12 bases between. CDR1 and CDR2 from the germline V gene are MGHRA and YSYEKL. This CDR3 is 16 amino acids long. The CDR3 is CASSQGGPRMNTEAFF. CDR3 coding DNA: TGCGCCAGCAGCCAAGGGGGCCCGCGGATGAACACTGAAGCTTTCTTT.

This rearrangement joins TRBV5-6 to TRBJ2-1, with 9 bases that match TRBD2. J gave up 5 bases and V 1 base, and 7 bases lay outside the gene matches. The CDR3 consists of 16 residues. CDR1 is SGHDT, CDR2 YYEEEE, per germline. CDR3 sequence: CASSLTGLARHNEQFF. CDR3 in DNA: TGTGCCAGCAGCTTGACAGGACTAGCGCGGCACAATGAGCAGTTCTTC.

The chain is built from TRBV11-1 and TRBJ2-5; 10 bases map to TRBD1. CDR3 size: 17 residues. The germline V gene has CDR1 SGHAT and CDR2 FQDESV (reference sequence). J gave up 5 bases and V 5 bases, and 14 bases lay outside the gene matches. CDR3 sequence: CASSPSVGTGDVETQYF. CDR3 DNA: TGTGCCAGCAGCCCCTCCGTTGGGACAGGGGATGTGGAGACCCAGTACTTC.

This chain links TRBV27 with TRBJ1-2; 8 positions match TRBD1. The CDR3 loop spans 15 amino acids. Germline V gene data show CDR1 as MNHEY and CDR2 as SMNVEV (reference sequence). J was trimmed by 8 bases and V by 8 bases; bases with no gene match: 16. CDR3 amino acids: CASSQRWAGGAGYTF. The DNA for the CDR3 is TGTGCCAGCTCTCAAAGGTGGGCAGGGGGCGCGGGCTACACCTTC.

CDR3 coding DNA: TGTGCCAGCAGCCAGGACACGGACAATGAGCAGTTCTTC. It specifies CASSQDTDNEQFF. The genes are TRBV7-8 and TRBJ2-1; TRBD1 might be the D (5 bases). V lost 5 bases to trimming and J lost 5 bases, with 10 bases between them. Germline values: CDR1 SGHVS, CDR2 FQNEAQ. The CDR3 covers 13 residues.

V gene TRBV7-9 combines with J gene TRBJ2-5, with 7 bases matching TRBD1. Unmatched junction bases numbered 4, after V lost 2 bases and J lost 4 bases. The germline gives CDR1 SEHNR, CDR2 FQNEAQ (reference sequence). The CDR3 has 14 amino acids. The CDR3 protein is CASSLLDRAETQYF. The CDR3 nucleotides read TGTGCCAGCAGCTTACTTGACAGGGCAGAGACCCAGTACTTC.

The chain employs TRBV5-1 and TRBJ1-1; D ambiguous. The CDR3 extends over 14 amino acids. CDR1 is SGHRS, CDR2 YFSETQ, per germline. With 0 bases removed from V and 1 base from J, the gap between germline ends came to 7 bases. Here the CDR3 DNA reads TGCGCCAGCAGCTTGGTACCCGGGAACACTGAAGCTTTCTTT. Its translation is CASSLVPGNTEAFF.

This clone has just one count. The CDR3 coding sequence is TGTGCCATCAGTGATACTAGCGACTACGAGCAGTACTTC. It codes for CAISDTSDYEQYF. The V gene is TRBV10-3, the J gene TRBJ2-7; the match to TRBD2 covers 7 bases. V shed 3 bases, J shed 3 bases, and the junction held 2 bases outside the gene matches. CDR3 length: 13 residues. Germline assignment: CDR1 ENHRY and CDR2 SYGVKD.

The chain combines TRBV6-4 with TRBJ1-5; possibly TRBD1 for D (6 bases). The CDR3 sequence is 13 residues long. V lost 4 bases and J lost 6, with 10 bases in between. The germline gives CDR1 MRHNA, CDR2 SNTAGT. CDR3 region: CASSADRGQPQHF. The CDR3 nucleotides are TGTGCCAGCAGTGCGGACAGAGGTCAGCCCCAGCATTTT.

V gene TRBV30 combines with J gene TRBJ1-2; tentatively, D is TRBD1 (5 bases). The CDR3 covers 14 residues. Germline CDR1 and CDR2: GTSNPN and SVGIG (reference sequence). The V and J ends lost 2 bases and 7 bases respectively, with 17 bases between them. The CDR3 coding sequence is TGTGCCTGGAGTCAAACAGGACGTTCGAGTGGCTACACCTTC. It codes for CAWSQTGRSSGYTF.

The J gene is TRBJ2-2, the V gene TRBV7-8; 7 bases match TRBD1. V was clipped by 5 bases and J by 5 bases; unmatched bases: 8. The CDR3 runs 15 residues. Germline values: CDR1 SGHVS, CDR2 FQNEAQ. CDR3 in DNA: TGTGCCAGCAGCCCACGGGGCAGGGGGACCGGGGAGCTGTTTTTT. Translating gives CASSPRGRGTGELFF.

The table lists this clone with a count of one. The chain uses TRBV4-3 and TRBJ2-7; D is unresolved. Germline V CDR1 and CDR2: LGHNA, YSLEER. CDR3 size: 14 residues. V dropped 4 bases and J dropped 3 bases, with 13 bases sitting between them. The CDR3 DNA sequence: TGCGCCAGCAGCCCGAGCACCGGGTTCTACGAGCAGTACTTC. It is translated as CASSPSTGFYEQYF.